Shown below are 28 T cell receptor beta chains from a single sample sequenced in a study of CD8+CD57+ T cells in acquired aplastic anemia. Profiling that covered TCR beta VDJ and CDR3 relied on genomic DNA as its template. One entry per CDR3 protein results from TCRdb running MiXCR on the reads. The data show some 170,000 distinct CDR3 sequences, around 63% seen once. Previously, flow cytometry had revealed CD8+CD57+ cell expansion in the patients chosen for sequencing. The specimen sequenced was sorted CD4+, CD8+, or CD8+CD57+ T cells (not recorded which) from PBMCs. All receptors derive from a human donor with aplastic anemia.

CDR3 coding DNA: TGTGCCAGCAGCTTAGGCGGCGGGACAGGGCAGCCCCAGCATTTT. Amino acid sequence: CASSLGGGTGQPQHF. The gene calls are TRBV7-9 and TRBJ1-5; 9 bases are shared with TRBD1. V was pared by 1 base and J by 7 bases, with 5 bases of the junction left unmatched. This CDR3 is 15 amino acids long. Germline V gene lookup returns CDR1 SEHNR and CDR2 FQNEAQ (reference sequence). The entire variable domain, with the rest obtained from reference TRBV7-9 and TRBJ1-5, is as follows: DTGVSQNPRHKITKRGQNVTFRCDPISEHNRLYWYRQTLGQGPEFLTYFQNEAQLEKSRLLSDRFSAERPKGSFSTLEIQRTEQGDSAMYLCASSLGGGTGQPQHFGDGTRLSIL.

The J gene is TRBJ2-7, the V gene TRBV20-1, with D possibly being TRBD1 (5 bases). The CDR3 has 15 amino acids. Per the germline V gene, CDR1 is DFQATT and CDR2 is SNEGSKA (reference sequence). The ends were cut back, 1 base at V and 1 base at J, with 14 bases in the middle. CDR3 loop: CSARGAGRRSYEQYF. The CDR3 coding sequence is TGCAGTGCTAGAGGTGCAGGGCGACGGTCCTACGAGCAGTACTTC.

Ten or more counts support this clonotype. V usage is TRBV4-1 and J usage is TRBJ2-7; 10 positions match TRBD1. CDR3 length: 14 amino acids. Germline V gene lookup returns CDR1 MGHRA and CDR2 YSYEKL. Germline trimming cut 5 bases from V and 6 bases from J; bases unmatched to any gene: 7. CDR3 in DNA: TGCGCCAGCAGCTACGGGACAGGGGAAACCGAGCAGTACTTC. As protein: CASSYGTGETEQYF.

V is TRBV15 and J is TRBJ2-7; D not certain. The CDR3 totals 13 residues. V lost 5 bases, J lost 4 bases, and 12 bases lay in between. The germline gives CDR1 LNHNV, CDR2 YYDKDF (reference sequence). CDR3 protein: CATSANPGYEQYF. Written as DNA, the CDR3 is TGTGCCACCAGCGCCAACCCAGGATACGAGCAGTACTTC.

This clonotype was counted only a few times. The V gene is TRBV15, the J gene TRBJ1-1; 7 bases align to TRBD1. Per germline, CDR1 LNHNV and CDR2 YYDKDF (reference sequence). The CDR3 covers 15 residues. J lost 1 base, V lost 3 bases, and 5 bases had no gene match. The CDR3 DNA reads as TGTGCCACCAGCAGTCCGAGGGGGCGGAACACTGAAGCTTTCTTT. Translation gives CATSSPRGRNTEAFF.

The chain uses TRBV29-1 and TRBJ1-2; TRBD1 aligns across 11 bases. Germline V gene lookup returns CDR1 SQVTM and CDR2 ANQGSEA. Germline trimming cut 6 bases from V and 5 bases from J; bases unmatched to any gene: 5. This CDR3 has 13 residues. The CDR3 nucleotides are TGCAGCGTAACGGGACAGGGGGGATATGGCTACACCTTC. Amino acids: CSVTGQGGYGYTF.

This chain uses TRBV7-9 with TRBJ1-6, with a possible D match to TRBD1 (6 bases). V shed 3 bases and J shed 3 bases, with 15 bases lying between them. This CDR3 comprises 17 residues. Germline V gene data show CDR1 as SEHNR and CDR2 as FQNEAQ (reference sequence). CDR3 in amino acids: CASSFGSGQIYNSPLHF. DNA of the CDR3: TGTGCCAGCAGCTTTGGATCCGGACAGATCTATAATTCACCCCTCCACTTT.

This clonotype was seen only a few times. The chain employs TRBV7-9 and TRBJ2-2; 7 positions match TRBD1. The V and J ends lost 6 bases and 4 bases, in that order; junction bases with no gene match: 8. The CDR3 totals 15 residues. Germline V gene data show CDR1 as SEHNR and CDR2 as FQNEAQ (reference sequence). CDR3 in DNA: TGTGCCAGCAGTGAGCTGGGACAGCTCACCGGGGAGCTGTTTTTT. It specifies CASSELGQLTGELFF.

This clonotype was counted once. The chain joins TRBV7-3 to TRBJ2-7; possibly TRBD1 or TRBD2 for D (5 bases each). V dropped 3 bases and J dropped 3 bases, with 12 bases sitting between them. The CDR3 contains 14 residues. Germline V gene lookup returns CDR1 SGHTA and CDR2 FQGTGA. The CDR3 is CASSFRLGDYEQYF. The CDR3 nucleotides read TGTGCCAGCAGCTTTCGCCTGGGGGACTACGAGCAGTACTTC.

The rearrangement links TRBV2 to TRBJ2-3; 12 positions agree with TRBD2. This CDR3 is built from 17 residues. V dropped 1 base and J dropped 6; count of bases not matched to a gene: 8. Germline CDR1 reads SNHLY; CDR2 reads FYNNEI. The CDR3 loop reads CASSEELAGGRSDTQYF. The CDR3 nucleotides read TGTGCCAGCAGTGAAGAACTAGCGGGGGGACGGTCGGATACGCAGTATTTT.

The sample holds a few counts of this clonotype. The J gene is TRBJ2-7, the V gene TRBV25-1, with 8 nucleotides matching TRBD2. Per germline, CDR1 MGHDK and CDR2 SYGVNS. The V segment lost 1 base and the J segment 4 bases; nucleotides outside the gene matches: 6. The CDR3 loop spans 15 amino acids. The CDR3 reads CASSESGAGGYEQYF. The CDR3 coding sequence is TGTGCCAGCAGTGAATCTGGTGCGGGAGGTTACGAGCAGTACTTC.

This clonotype was observed a few times. The genes are TRBV20-1 and TRBJ1-1, with TRBD1 matching 8 bases. J gave up 3 bases and V 6 bases, and 6 bases lay outside the gene matches. The CDR3 runs to 13 residues. Germline values: CDR1 DFQATT, CDR2 SNEGSKA (reference sequence). CDR3 coding DNA: TGCAGTGCAAGGACAGGGCAACACACTGAAGCTTTCTTT. Protein sequence: CSARTGQHTEAFF.

This chain connects TRBV9 to TRBJ2-1; 7 bases align to TRBD1. V lost 0 bases to trimming and J lost 5 bases; unmatched junction nucleotides: 5. The CDR3 is 15 residues long. Germline CDR1 is SGDLS and CDR2 is YYNGEE. CDR3 in DNA: TGTGCCAGCAGCGTAGGACAGGGCGGAAACAATGAGCAGTTCTTC. Amino acids: CASSVGQGGNNEQFF. The complete variable domain, with remaining parts taken from reference TRBV9 and TRBJ2-1, reads DSGVTQTPKHLITATGQRVTLRCSPRSGDLSVYWYQQSLDQGLQFLIQYYNGEERAKGNILERFSAQQFPDLHSELNLSSLELGDSALYFCASSVGQGGNNEQFFGPGTRLTVL.

In its sample, this clonotype was seen many times. The chain recombines TRBV30 with TRBJ1-2; D not certain. The CDR3 covers 10 residues. Germline V gives CDR1 GTSNPN, CDR2 SVGIG (reference sequence). Trimming removed 6 bases from V and 3 bases from J, with 5 bases in between. The CDR3 here is CACGDYGYTF. For the CDR3, the DNA is TGTGCCTGTGGGGACTATGGCTACACCTTC.

This chain joins TRBV7-2 and TRBJ1-1, with D unclear. Per germline, CDR1 SGHTA and CDR2 FQGNSA. The CDR3 sequence is 16 residues long. The germline V and J ends were trimmed by 5 bases and 2 bases, with 18 bases remaining between them. The CDR3: CASSPSLGRINTEAFF. In nucleotides, the CDR3 is TGTGCCAGCAGCCCCAGCCTTGGAAGGATTAACACTGAAGCTTTCTTT.

Ten or more counts support this clonotype. The chain links TRBV5-6 to TRBJ2-4; the D is unclear. The CDR3 sequence is 12 residues long. V was cut by 2 bases and J by 3 bases, with 3 bases left in between. CDR1 is SGHDT, CDR2 YYEEEE, per germline. The DNA for the CDR3 is TGTGCCAGCAGCTTAGGCAAAAACATTCAGTACTTC. Translating gives CASSLGKNIQYF.

In its sample, this clonotype was seen once. The gene calls are TRBV19 and TRBJ1-1; D might be TRBD1 (6 bases). The V gene lost 3 bases and the J gene lost 2 bases, with 13 bases spanning the gap. CDR3 length equals 15 residues. CDR1 is LNHDA and CDR2 is SQIVND in the germline V gene (reference sequence). This chain's CDR3 is CASSIRGGGNTEAFF. The CDR3 DNA sequence: TGTGCCAGTAGTATTCGGGGAGGGGGAAACACTGAAGCTTTCTTT.

This clonotype was observed many times. The chain combines TRBV5-1 with TRBJ1-1; 7 nucleotides match TRBD1. Germline assignment: CDR1 SGHRS and CDR2 YFSETQ. This CDR3 region has 14 residues. V was pared by 4 bases and J by 5 bases, with 8 bases of the junction left unmatched. CDR3 loop: CASSLMTGRTEAFF. The CDR3, as DNA: TGCGCCAGCAGCCTGATGACAGGGAGAACTGAAGCTTTCTTT.

This clonotype has ten or more counts. CDR3 bases: TGTGCCAGCAGACTCACTCACGACAGGGACTATGGCTACACCTTC. It translates to CASRLTHDRDYGYTF. The rearrangement uses TRBV6-5 and TRBJ1-2; 7 positions match TRBD1. Germline trimming cut 6 bases from V and 3 bases from J; bases unmatched to any gene: 10. The CDR3 has 15 residues. CDR1 and CDR2 (germline): MNHEY, SVGAGI.

The chain couples TRBV10-3 to TRBJ1-1; 7 bases are shared with TRBD1. The germline CDR1 and CDR2 sequences are ENHRY and SYGVKD. CDR3 length equals 12 residues. V shed 8 bases, J shed 4 bases, and the junction held 4 bases outside the gene matches. CDR3 nucleotides: TGTGCCATCTGGACAGGTTCCACTGAAGCTTTCTTT. This gives the protein CAIWTGSTEAFF.

This chain uses TRBV29-1 with TRBJ1-4; D call uncertain. Germline loops: CDR1 SQVTM, CDR2 ANQGSEA. The CDR3 runs to 13 residues. Trimming removed 0 bases from V and 5 bases from J, with 7 bases in between. This CDR3 is CSVEDLRNEKLFF. The DNA for the CDR3 is TGCAGCGTTGAAGATCTACGAAATGAAAAACTGTTTTTT.

The chain carries TRBV11-2 and TRBJ2-7, with 8 bases lining up with TRBD1. From germline, CDR1 is SGHAT and CDR2 FQNNGV. The trim removed 5 bases at V and 2 bases at J, leaving 8 bases unmatched. The CDR3 totals 15 residues. CDR3 nucleotide sequence: TGTGCCAGCAGCAATACCGGGACAGGAGCCTACGAGCAGTACTTC. Protein sequence: CASSNTGTGAYEQYF.

V and J are TRBV29-1 and TRBJ1-2; D gene unclear. The CDR3 runs 15 residues. CDR1 and CDR2 (germline): SQVTM, ANQGSEA. V dropped 6 bases and J dropped 3 bases, with 20 bases sitting between them. In DNA, the CDR3 is TGCAGCGTGGTACGCAACGTCGGTGGGTACTATGGCTACACCTTC. It is translated as CSVVRNVGGYYGYTF.

Many counts were recorded for this clonotype. The chain is built from TRBV10-1 and TRBJ2-1, with D perhaps TRBD1 or TRBD2 (5 bases each). Germline V gene lookup returns CDR1 WNHNN and CDR2 SYGVQD (reference sequence). CDR3 length: 18 amino acids. V was cut by 2 bases and J by 3 bases, with 20 bases left in between. The chain's CDR3 is CASSEVRGKPVIYNEQFF. CDR3 bases: TGCGCCAGCAGTGAGGTTCGGGGCAAGCCTGTAATCTACAATGAGCAGTTCTTC.

This clonotype was seen once. A read error is possible here, since a much larger clone lies one base away. The V and J genes are TRBV30 and TRBJ1-3; possibly TRBD1 for D (6 bases). This CDR3 is 13 amino acids long. Germline V gene sequence: CDR1 GTSNPN, CDR2 SVGIG (reference sequence). CDR3 nucleotide sequence: TGTGCCTTGGGACACCTCGCTGGAAACGCCATATATTTT. It codes for CALGHLAGNAIYF.

This clonotype was seen more than once but under ten times. The V and J genes are TRBV5-1 and TRBJ1-4; D is possibly TRBD1 (5 bases). The germline gives CDR1 SGHRS, CDR2 YFSETQ. The CDR3 contains 14 residues. Trimming took off 1 base at V and 5 bases at J, with 9 bases between the two ends. The CDR3 DNA reads TGCGCCAGCAGCTTGTTGTCAGGGAATGAAAAACTGTTTTTT. Translated: CASSLLSGNEKLFF.

The rearrangement uses TRBV7-2 and TRBJ1-6; D ambiguous. Trimming stripped 4 bases from V and 8 bases from J, with 12 bases between. The length of the CDR3 is 14 residues. Looked up from germline, CDR1 is SGHTA and CDR2 is FQGNSA. The chain's CDR3 is CASSSPPRDSPLHF. The CDR3 coding sequence is TGTGCCAGCAGCTCTCCTCCCCGTGATTCACCCCTCCACTTT.

This clonotype was seen only a few times. V gene TRBV7-9 combines with J gene TRBJ1-2; D is undetermined. The length of the CDR3 is 16 residues. V was shortened by 5 bases and J by 2 bases, with 18 bases between the two germline ends. Per germline, CDR1 SEHNR and CDR2 FQNEAQ (reference sequence). The CDR3 here is CASSRGRAESNYGYTF. The CDR3 DNA follows: TGTGCCAGCAGCCGAGGAAGGGCAGAAAGCAACTATGGCTACACCTTC.